These 14 T cell receptor beta chains came from one sample sequenced in a study of early T cells in non-severe SARS-CoV-2 infection. TCRdb re-derived calls from the 5' RACE reads in MiXCR, one entry per CDR3 protein. The sample includes over 45,000 distinct CDR3 sequences, over 5% of them seen just once. The sequencing input was whole blood. These receptors were obtained from an adult who was a healthcare worker with PCR-confirmed SARS-CoV-2 infection or an uninfected control (not recorded which).

This clonotype was observed many times. This sequence joins TRBV9 and TRBJ2-2, with TRBD1 matching 7 bases. Unmatched junction bases numbered 3, after V lost 0 bases and J lost 4 bases. Germline values: CDR1 SGDLS, CDR2 YYNGEE. The CDR3 consists of 15 residues. In DNA, the CDR3 is TGTGCCAGCAGCGTAGATGACAGGGTCACCGGGGAGCTGTTTTTT. This codes for CASSVDDRVTGELFF. Full variable domain (outside the CDR3, taken from reference TRBV9 and TRBJ2-2): DSGVTQTPKHLITATGQRVTLRCSPRSGDLSVYWYQQSLDQGLQFLIQYYNGEERAKGNILERFSAQQFPDLHSELNLSSLELGDSALYFCASSVDDRVTGELFFGEGSRLTVL.

CDR3 sequence: CASSPSVPTDTQYF. The CDR3 DNA follows: TGTGCCAGCAGTCCATCGGTACCAACAGATACGCAGTATTTT. V usage is TRBV27 and J usage is TRBJ2-3; D not certain. The CDR3 sequence is 14 residues long. Trimming took off 5 bases at V and 3 bases at J, with 12 bases between the two ends. Looked up from germline, CDR1 is MNHEY and CDR2 is SMNVEV (reference sequence).

This clonotype was seen ten or more times. J is TRBJ2-2 and V is TRBV19, with 9 bases matching TRBD1. This CDR3 is 14 amino acids long. The germline gives CDR1 LNHDA, CDR2 SQIVND (reference sequence). V lost 3 bases and J lost 7; bases outside the gene matches: 3. DNA for the CDR3: TGTGCCAGTAGTATGGGACAGGGCGTCGGGGAGCTGTTTTTT. This translates into CASSMGQGVGELFF.

This clonotype occurred many times. This CDR3 is CASSLITANQPQHF. CDR3 DNA: TGTGCCAGCAGCTTAATAACAGCCAATCAGCCCCAGCATTTT. The V call is TRBV7-8, the J call TRBJ1-5; D is unresolved. The CDR3 is made up of 14 amino acids. Germline CDR1 is SGHVS and CDR2 is FQNEAQ. Between the trimmed V and J ends, which lost 2 bases and 3 bases, there was a span of 8 bases.

This chain connects TRBV5-5 to TRBJ2-7, with TRBD2 matching over 12 bases. After removal of 4 bases from V and 5 bases from J, the junction contained 7 bases not matched to a gene. CDR3 length: 15 residues. Germline values: CDR1 SGHKS, CDR2 YYEKEE (reference sequence). The CDR3 sequence: CASSPRLAGEDEQYF. The CDR3 nucleotides read TGTGCCAGCAGCCCCCGACTAGCGGGAGAGGACGAGCAGTACTTC.

This clonotype came up many times. The chain links TRBV7-9 to TRBJ1-1, with TRBD1 matching over 9 bases. The CDR3 extends over 16 amino acids. CDR1 and CDR2 from the germline V gene are SEHNR and FQNEAQ (reference sequence). V was pared by 3 bases and J by 2 bases, with 7 bases of the junction left unmatched. Written as DNA, the CDR3 is TGTGCCAGCAGCTTCGCAAGGGACAGGGTCAACACTGAAGCTTTCTTT. The encoded protein is CASSFARDRVNTEAFF.

This clonotype was seen ten or more times. J is TRBJ1-2 and V is TRBV5-1; 10 bases match TRBD1. The length of the CDR3 is 17 residues. Germline V CDR1 and CDR2: SGHRS, YFSETQ. The V gene end was trimmed by 5 bases and the J gene end by 6 bases; junction bases not matched to a gene: 16. The chain's CDR3 is CASRLSPPGQGSDGYTF. The DNA for the CDR3 is TGCGCCAGCAGGTTATCCCCACCGGGACAGGGGTCGGATGGCTACACCTTC.

V is TRBV13 and J is TRBJ2-7, with D maybe TRBD1 (6 bases). The CDR3 is 14 residues long. CDR1 and CDR2 (germline): PRHDT, FYEKMQ (reference sequence). V was trimmed by 3 bases and J by 2 bases, leaving 11 bases between them. In nucleotides, the CDR3 is TGTGCCAGCAGCTTTAACAGGGCCCCCTACGAGCAGTACTTC. Amino acid sequence: CASSFNRAPYEQYF.

This clonotype has ten or more counts. The chain links TRBV13 to TRBJ2-2, with 9 bases that match TRBD2. Germline V gene lookup returns CDR1 PRHDT and CDR2 FYEKMQ (reference sequence). This CDR3 is 16 amino acids long. J lost 3 bases, V lost 0 bases, and 2 bases had no gene match. CDR3 nucleotide sequence: TGTGCCAGCAGCTTAGGCTTAGCGGGGGACACCGGGGAGCTGTTTTTT. As protein: CASSLGLAGDTGELFF. The variable domain in full, completed from reference TRBV13 and TRBJ2-2, reads AAGVIQSPRHLIKEKRETATLKCYPIPRHDTVYWYQQGPGQDPQFLISFYEKMQSDKGSIPDRFSAQQFSDYHSELNMSSLELGDSALYFCASSLGLAGDTGELFFGEGSRLTVL.

This clonotype was detected ten times or more. The chain has TRBV4-3 and TRBJ1-4; possible D gene TRBD1, 6 bases. The CDR3 covers 15 residues. V was cut by 3 bases and J by 7 bases, with 15 bases left in between. Germline V lookup: CDR1 LGHNA, CDR2 YSLEER. In DNA, the CDR3 is TGCGCCAGCAGCCAGTTTGGGGGCGCAGGTGAAAAACTGTTTTTT. Protein sequence: CASSQFGGAGEKLFF.

Ten or more counts support this clonotype. The rearrangement uses TRBV9 and TRBJ1-1; D uncertain. Between the trimmed V and J ends, which lost 7 bases and 0 bases, there was a span of 13 bases. Germline lookup yields CDR1 SGDLS and CDR2 YYNGEE. The CDR3 runs 14 residues. CDR3 coding DNA: TGTGCCAGCGGAGGAGGAAGGGTGAACACTGAAGCTTTCTTT. Translated: CASGGGRVNTEAFF.

This chain uses TRBV7-9 with TRBJ2-5; 7 bases are shared with TRBD2. The CDR3 sequence is 17 residues long. V was clipped by 5 bases and J by 0 bases; unmatched bases: 12. Germline V gene data show CDR1 as SEHNR and CDR2 as FQNEAQ (reference sequence). Here the CDR3 DNA reads TGTGCCAGCAGCCCACCCCCAAGCGGGAAAGACCAAGAGACCCAGTACTTC. Its protein is CASSPPPSGKDQETQYF.

This clonotype was recorded many times. This chain links TRBV6-4 with TRBJ2-3; 8 positions match TRBD2. Trimming cost V 4 bases and J 2 bases; bases outside gene matches: 2. The CDR3 length is 14 residues. Germline CDR1 MRHNA, CDR2 SNTAGT. The CDR3 reads CASSAGLDTDTQYF. The CDR3 coding sequence is TGTGCCAGCAGTGCGGGACTAGACACAGATACGCAGTATTTT.

This clonotype was seen ten or more times. The gene calls are TRBV20-1 and TRBJ2-2; no clear D gene. V lost 0 bases, J lost 0 bases, and 2 bases lay in between. The CDR3 runs to 13 residues. The germline CDR1 and CDR2 sequences are DFQATT and SNEGSKA (reference sequence). Here the CDR3 DNA reads TGCAGTGCTAGAGAGGCGAACACCGGGGAGCTGTTTTTT. It codes for CSAREANTGELFF.